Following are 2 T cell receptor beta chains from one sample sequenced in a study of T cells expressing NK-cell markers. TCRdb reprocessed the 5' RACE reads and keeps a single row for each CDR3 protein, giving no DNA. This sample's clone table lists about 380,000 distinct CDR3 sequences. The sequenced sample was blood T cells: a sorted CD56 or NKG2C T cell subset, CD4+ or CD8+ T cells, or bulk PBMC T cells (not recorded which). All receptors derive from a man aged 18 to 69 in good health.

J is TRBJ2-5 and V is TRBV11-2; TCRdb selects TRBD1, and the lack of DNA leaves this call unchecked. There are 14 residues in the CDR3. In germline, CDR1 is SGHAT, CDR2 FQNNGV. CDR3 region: CASSYGQTEETQYF.

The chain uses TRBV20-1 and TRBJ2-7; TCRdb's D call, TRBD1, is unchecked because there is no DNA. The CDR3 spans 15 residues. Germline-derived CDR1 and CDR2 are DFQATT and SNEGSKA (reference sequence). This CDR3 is CSARVYGTGKHEQYF.